This T cell receptor (beta chain) came from a study of shared clonotypes between healthy human individuals (dated by TCRdb to the early 2020s). The study in broad terms: A couple of women and three men aged 18 to 49 years were included in the cohort. Per donor, three plates each were used for CD4 naive and CD4 memory, two for CD8 naive, and one for CD8 memory. The study deeply sequenced blood TCR repertoires of several healthy adults to estimate repertoire size and the extent of clonotype sharing between individuals. To increase sequencing depth and limit assay-specific biases, TCR repertoire library preparation and sequencing were carried out by different laboratories using diverse techniques. Each donor's leukapheresis produced roughly between roughly 0.94 and 9.5 billion PBMCs. Here is what the overall study found, with its caveats: Even with the large sequencing depth, rarefaction of the sorted-subset datasets indicated that sequencing was incomplete. Sharing across several donors was observed for around 5% of naive CD4, 3.5% of naive CD8, roughly 2.3% of memory CD4, and around 0.42% of memory CD8 clonotypes. Sampling was limited to blood, and TCR repertoires in tissue likely differ from TCR repertoires in blood. Because the study included a small number of donors, the genetic and exposure-history diversity represented was limited. Compared with non-shared clonotypes, the clonotypes found in all four sorted-subset donors had higher generation probabilities. Pairwise subsampling led to the expectation that sequencing depth would affect the degree of clonotype sharing among donors. Larger estimated clonotype richness was generally found for naive subsets than for memory subsets.

TCR CDR3 regions were amplified from genomic DNA by multiplex PCR using the deep immunoSEQ assay. Genomic DNA extracted from each cell subset was distributed evenly over all wells of several immunoSEQ 96-well plates, and each plate served as one replicate. For sorted subsets, approximately 190 ng genomic DNA, equal to 30,000 or so T cell genomes, was loaded into each replicate PCR. The purified libraries were quantified using a Qubit 3.0 fluorometer, sized with a Bioanalyzer 2100, and then quantified again using the KAPA Library Quantification kit. Each immunoSEQ 96-well plate was sequenced on its own single-read 150-cycle Illumina NextSeq 550 flow cell. Under the source paper's analysis protocol: Because the immunoSEQ output held only junctional sequences and lacked quality scores, the filtering could not match the filtering applied to full-length reads. To assign V/J genes and CDR3, sequences were annotated using PyIR, a Python wrapper for IgBLAST v1.9, with IMGT germline references. Reads were removed for weak V/J assignments (E-value above 1e-6), missing CDR3, stop codons, out-of-frame junctions, or ambiguous translated residues. V3J clonotypes were defined as sequences sharing the same inferred V gene, J gene, and CDR3 amino acid sequence. Percentage overlap between repertoires was computed as shared unique clonotypes divided by the size of the smaller repertoire. Repertoire richness was assessed with RTK rarefaction, the Chao1 estimator, and Recon v2.1 estimates of unobserved clonotypes. OLGA was used to compute generation probabilities for all TCRbeta clonotypes that the gDNA method yielded from several donors. TCRdb obtained this table from immuneACCESS and retained in-frame rearrangements with V and J assigned. These tables miss some clones; where compared with another copy, unresolved V genes account for less than half of the shortfall, and the remainder is unexplained. D and trimming come from the DNA, and the V and J calls and clone size come from that table. Counted in this sample were 760,000 or so clones; around 96% of them appeared once. The biggest ten clones account for less than 0.25% of the sample.

The V end loses 0 bases and the J end loses 7 bases, and a stretch of 10 bases separates them. The germline V gene provides CDR1 LGHNA and CDR2 YSLEER. Including the terminal cysteine and phenylalanine, the CDR3 comprises 14 residues. The sequence is cut down to CDR3 DNA, 42 bases in frame from base 1. For the CD8 naive samples, CD45RO-negative cells were positively selected for CCR7, yielding a CD45RA+CCR7+ population from which TemRA cells were excluded. Donors were healthy HIV-negative adults with no recently reported acute infections or vaccinations. All donors were Caucasian adults living in Nashville, Tennessee, USA. Blood was collected by leukapheresis, and PBMCs were isolated by Ficoll-Histopaque density gradient centrifugation and then cryopreserved in liquid nitrogen vapor phase. Purity and quantity of every magnetically sorted T cell population were checked by analytical flow cytometry. Each sorted fraction had its genomic DNA isolated and then quantified by UV absorbance on a Nanodrop 2000c.

Comments on this clone: Its antigen is still unknown. No much larger clone exists at a distance of one base, and base qualities are not known.

Sequenced input: naive CD8+ T cells sorted from blood. In the paper's terms, the cell subset or site label means: CD45RA+CCR7+. The chain is assembled from TRBV4-3 and TRBJ1-5; the D segment cannot be called with confidence. The TCR originated in a man aged 30 to 45 in good health. In nucleotide form, the sequence is TGCGCCAGCAGCCAAGACGGCGAGGGCCAGCCCCAGCATTTT. This yields the protein CASSQDGEGQPQHF.